One sample yielded the 4 T cell receptor beta chains listed below, sequenced in a study of blood T cell repertoires in COVID-19. Produced via immunoSEQ multiplex PCR; TCRdb's table is partial and in-frame only. The table shows about 77,000 clones, with 80% occurring only once. Sequencing used peripheral blood. Receptors were obtained from an older woman with acute or convalescent COVID-19.

The V call is TRBV9, the J call TRBJ1-6; the D is unclear. This CDR3 spans 14 amino acids. Trimming took off 7 bases at V and 0 bases at J, with 8 bases between the two ends. Germline assignment: CDR1 SGDLS and CDR2 YYNGEE. This CDR3 is CASSVSSYNSPLHF. Written as DNA, the CDR3 is TGTGCCAGCTCGGTGAGCTCCTATAATTCACCCCTCCACTTT.

The gene calls are TRBV5-8 and TRBJ2-7; D unresolved. Germline assignment: CDR1 SGHTS and CDR2 YDEGEE. V lost 3 bases and J lost 0, with 4 bases in between. CDR3 size: 12 residues. The CDR3 reads CASSYSSYEQYF. The CDR3 nucleotides read TGTGCCAGCAGCTATAGCTCCTACGAGCAGTACTTC.

The J gene is TRBJ2-1, the V gene TRBV14; 8 positions agree with TRBD1. This CDR3 spans 15 amino acids. Unmatched junction bases numbered 5, after V lost 4 bases and J lost 3 bases. Germline V gene sequence: CDR1 SGHDN, CDR2 FVKESK. CDR3 region: CASSPWTGSYNEQFF. The CDR3 nucleotides are TGTGCCAGCAGCCCATGGACAGGGAGCTACAATGAGCAGTTCTTC.

This clone has just a few counts. V is TRBV7-8 and J is TRBJ2-3; tentatively, D is TRBD1 (6 bases). Germline-derived CDR1 and CDR2 are SGHVS and FQNEAQ. V was trimmed by 2 bases and J by 0 bases, leaving 21 bases between them. The CDR3 is 19 amino acids. CDR3 region: CASSLTMPEQGFSTDTQYF. CDR3 in DNA: TGTGCCAGCAGCTTAACTATGCCAGAACAGGGATTTAGCACAGATACGCAGTATTTT.